The present T cell receptor beta chain was sequenced within a study of Graves' ophthalmopathy and Graves' hyperthyroidism. Looked up from germline, CDR1 is MNHEY and CDR2 is SVGEGT. CDR3 length: 19 residues. Study-level results: Ophthalmopathy could be told apart from stable hyperthyroidism by a 13-signature model (approximately 91% sensitivity, around 79% specificity).

Concerning this clonotype itself: Its antigen remains unidentified. A read error may account for a junction end that differs from germline.

RNA transcripts served as template for amplifying TCR beta CDR3 sequences. The first-round RT-PCR employed HTBI primers together with the Qiagen OneStep RT-PCR kit. A multiplex PCR was then performed as the second round. TCRdb re-called the multiplex PCR reads through MiXCR, storing one row per CDR3 protein. This table has roughly 300,000 distinct CDR3 sequences, about 17% appearing once. Ophthalmopathic donors had moderate-to-severe activity, CAS ≥3 and NOSPECS ≥4, with disease that had lasted under 3 months. Other autoimmune diseases, uncontrolled infections, pregnancy and lactation each led to patient exclusion. Fresh peripheral blood (approximately 10 ml) yielded the PBMCs.

The chain employs TRBV6-2 or TRBV6-3 and TRBJ2-4; 10 nucleotides match TRBD2. This receptor was taken from an adult man with Graves' ophthalmopathy. Sequenced material: peripheral blood. Written as DNA, the CDR3 is TGTGTCAGCAGTACCTCGACTAGCGGGTCCTTCGGAGCCAAAACCATTCAGTACTTC. It codes for CVSSTSTSGSFGAKTIQYF.